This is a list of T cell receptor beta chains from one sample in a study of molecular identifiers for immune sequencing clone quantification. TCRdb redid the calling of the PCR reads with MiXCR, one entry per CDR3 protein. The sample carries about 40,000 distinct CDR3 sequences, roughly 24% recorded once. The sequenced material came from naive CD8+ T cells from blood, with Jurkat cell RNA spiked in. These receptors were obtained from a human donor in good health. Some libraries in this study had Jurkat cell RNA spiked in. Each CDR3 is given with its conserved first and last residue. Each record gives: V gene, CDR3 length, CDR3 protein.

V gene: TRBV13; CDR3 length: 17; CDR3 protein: CASHLRVDGLAKNIQYF
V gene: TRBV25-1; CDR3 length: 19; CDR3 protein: CASSDPSLALHLLQETQYF
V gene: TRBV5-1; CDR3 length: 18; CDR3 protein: CASSPDLDWLAGSYEQFF
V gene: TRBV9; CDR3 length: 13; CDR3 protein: CASNRGVTDTQYF
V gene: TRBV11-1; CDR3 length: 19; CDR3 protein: CASSLPLTGAGVSLDTQYF
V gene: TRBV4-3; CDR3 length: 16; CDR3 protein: CASSQDLWRIGETQYF
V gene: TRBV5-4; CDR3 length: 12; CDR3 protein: CASSLFSYEQYF
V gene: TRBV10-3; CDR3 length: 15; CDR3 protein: CAISPGTSGTYEQYF
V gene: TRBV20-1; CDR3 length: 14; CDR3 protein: CSSGGLPDTDTQYF
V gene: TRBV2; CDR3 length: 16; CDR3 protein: CASSFPRNTLSYEQYF
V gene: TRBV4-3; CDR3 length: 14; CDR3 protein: CASSQEARAYEQYF
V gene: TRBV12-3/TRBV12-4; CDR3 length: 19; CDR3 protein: CASRQPLLEAGEHTDTQYF
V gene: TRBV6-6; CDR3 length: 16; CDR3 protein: CASSYVAGGPTGELFF
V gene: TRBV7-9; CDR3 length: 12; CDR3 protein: CASSHREGKLFF
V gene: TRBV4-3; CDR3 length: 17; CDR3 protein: CASSDEIAVSRQDTQYF
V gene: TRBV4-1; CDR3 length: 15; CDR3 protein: CASSQGSSSTDTQYF
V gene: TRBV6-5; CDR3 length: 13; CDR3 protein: CASSFSVGNEQFF
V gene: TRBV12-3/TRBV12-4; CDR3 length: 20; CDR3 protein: CASSSSGLAGVKLPTDTQYF
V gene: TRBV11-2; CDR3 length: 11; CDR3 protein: CASVGNTEAFF
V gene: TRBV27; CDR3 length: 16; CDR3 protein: CASSQLAGGPIDTQYF
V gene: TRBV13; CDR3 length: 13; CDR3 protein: CARRLGLGPEAFF
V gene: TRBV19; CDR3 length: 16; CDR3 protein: CASSISSGHSYNEQFF
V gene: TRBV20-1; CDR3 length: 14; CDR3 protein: CSARDYQGLYEQYF
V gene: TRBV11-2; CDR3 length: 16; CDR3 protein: CASSLEPTRPFNEQFF
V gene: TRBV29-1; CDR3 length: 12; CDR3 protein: CSVDSTIYGYTF
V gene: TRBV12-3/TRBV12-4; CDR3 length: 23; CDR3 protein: CASKGLHSTSGRAPKTSTDTQYF
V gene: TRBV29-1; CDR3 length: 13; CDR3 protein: CSVERGSYNEQFF
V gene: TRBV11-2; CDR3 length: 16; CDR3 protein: CASSSSRDPKQETQYF
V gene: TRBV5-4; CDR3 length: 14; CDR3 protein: CASRATESSYEQYF
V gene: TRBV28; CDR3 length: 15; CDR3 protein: CASSFPAVSSYEQYF
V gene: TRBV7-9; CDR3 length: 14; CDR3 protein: CASSPWTVLQGYTF
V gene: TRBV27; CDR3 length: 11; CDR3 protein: CASSLGSEQYF
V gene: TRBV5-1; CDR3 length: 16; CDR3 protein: CAGRDRGVAISYEQYF
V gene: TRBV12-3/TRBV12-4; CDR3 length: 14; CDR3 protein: CASSFGTRTYEQYF
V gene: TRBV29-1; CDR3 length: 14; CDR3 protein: CSVGGTGEDYSYTF
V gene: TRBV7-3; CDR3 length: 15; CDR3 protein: CASSFGLGEGDEQFF
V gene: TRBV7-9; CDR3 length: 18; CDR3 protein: CASSTGTSGGRSTDTQYF
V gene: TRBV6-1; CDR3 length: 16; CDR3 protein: CASSDLGQGAGYEQYF
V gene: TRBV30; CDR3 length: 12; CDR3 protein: CAWSSSSYEQYF
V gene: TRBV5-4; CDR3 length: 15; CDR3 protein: CASSFGGAEAYEQYF